This TCR beta chain is drawn from a study of naive CD8 T cells in extremely preterm neonates (dated by TCRdb to between 2016 and 2019). Background on the whole study: The age range of the adult participants is stated as 25-50 years in the abstract but as 20-50 years in the methods. Sorted naive CD8+ T cells from four age groups (extremely preterm neonates, term neonates, young children and adults) were used in the study to compare TCRbeta CDR3 repertoires.

The peripheral blood donors were five healthy children aged about 16-60 months who were having elective routine surgery, plus five healthy nonsmoking adults. The adult controls were healthy nonsmokers between about 19 and 55 years old, with a median age of approximately 36 years. A FACSAria III cell sorter was used to sort live, Annexin V-negative naive CD8+ T cells (CD3+CD8+CD45RA+CCR7+). Each sample yielded roughly 18,000 to 100,000 sorted naive CD8+ T cells. Mononuclear cells were isolated from diluted blood by Ficoll-Paque density gradient centrifugation. Before sorting, mononuclear cells were cryopreserved in roughly 10% DMSO plus 90% FBS and kept long term at -150 degrees C. Thawed cells were stained with Annexin V and antibodies against CD3, CD8, CCR7 and CD45RA. Genomic DNA was extracted from snap-frozen sorted cell pellets with the DNeasy Blood and Tissue Kit. With regard to this clone: This receptor's antigen is unknown. No much larger clonotype is one base removed from it; base qualities were not supplied.

Its CDR3 holds 13 amino acids, cysteine through phenylalanine. Just CDR3 DNA is preserved here, 39 bases in frame from base 1. V gives up 3 bases and J gives up 4 bases, and the segment between their germline ends measures 12 bases. The germline V gene sets CDR1 to SQVTM and CDR2 to ANQGSEA. Findings and caveats that apply to the study as a whole: Compared with the older groups, preterm CDR3s were shorter and closer to germline, carrying fewer N additions and showing less junctional trimming. A higher proportion of shared CDR3 nucleotide sequences was found in preterm neonates (approximately 2.5%) than in term neonates (about 0.4%), young children (0.03%) and adults (approximately 0.01%). Significantly lower iChao1 richness than in all other age groups (p < 0.05) and an even clone distribution were observed in preterm neonates, indicating a less rich repertoire. Among the limitations the authors pointed out were a small sample size and productive template counts that varied across preterm samples. Prospective longitudinal studies of preterm and term neonates were called for by the authors so that T cell development could be tracked within individuals.

A two-step, bias-controlled multiplex PCR was used to amplify TCRbeta CDR3 regions from genomic DNA. The multiplex PCR included primers specific for each TRBV and TRBJ gene segment. The immunoSEQ Assay was used to generate TCRbeta repertoire data. The study's own analysis went as follows. To merge closely related sequences, reads went through filtering and clustering using a relative-frequency ratio and a modified nearest-neighbor algorithm. IMGT annotation was the basis for assigning V, D and J genes to CDR3 sequences. Template counts were corrected for PCR amplification bias and quantified by comparison with synthetic TCR CDR3 analog sequences. Analyses were restricted to unique productive sequences, meaning in-frame CDR3 sequences without stop codons. Clonality, defined as 1 minus Pielou's evenness, and iChao1 richness were computed with the immunoSEQ Analyzer software. Statistical testing was performed in JMP, using Student's t-test or a non-parametric test depending on Shapiro-Wilk normality results. The table was pulled from immuneACCESS by TCRdb, which kept in-frame rearrangements only. Such tables lose some clones; where checked, under half of the loss comes from unresolved V genes, and the rest has no known cause. The V and J calls and clone size are taken from that table; D and trimming were inferred from the DNA. Recorded for this sample are about 5,500 clones; around 97% of them occurred a single time. The biggest ten clones account for less than 0.9% of the sample.

The receptor's source is a human donor in good health. Sample: naive CD8+ T cells from blood. The rearranged chain carries TRBV29-1 and TRBJ1-2, and perhaps TRBD1 as D gene, on 6 matching bases. The nucleotide sequence reads TGCAGCGTTGACAGGGGTAGAGGCTATGGCTACACCTTC. Its protein reads: CSVDRGRGYGYTF.